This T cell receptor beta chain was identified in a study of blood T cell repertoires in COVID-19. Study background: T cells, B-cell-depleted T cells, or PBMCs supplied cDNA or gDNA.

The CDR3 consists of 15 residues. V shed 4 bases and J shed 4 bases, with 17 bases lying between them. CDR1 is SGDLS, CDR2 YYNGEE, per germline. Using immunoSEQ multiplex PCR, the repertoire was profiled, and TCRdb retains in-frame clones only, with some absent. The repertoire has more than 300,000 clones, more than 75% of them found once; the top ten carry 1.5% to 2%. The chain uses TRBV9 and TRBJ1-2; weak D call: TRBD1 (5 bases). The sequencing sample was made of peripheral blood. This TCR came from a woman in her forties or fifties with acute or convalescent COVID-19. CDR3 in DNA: TGTGCCAGCAGCCCACGCTCGACAGTATTCTATGGCTACACCTTC. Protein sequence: CASSPRSTVFYGYTF. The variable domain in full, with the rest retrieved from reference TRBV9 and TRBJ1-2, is DSGVTQTPKHLITATGQRVTLRCSPRSGDLSVYWYQQSLDQGLQFLIQYYNGEERAKGNILERFSAQQFPDLHSELNLSSLELGDSALYFCASSPRSTVFYGYTFGSGTRLTVV.